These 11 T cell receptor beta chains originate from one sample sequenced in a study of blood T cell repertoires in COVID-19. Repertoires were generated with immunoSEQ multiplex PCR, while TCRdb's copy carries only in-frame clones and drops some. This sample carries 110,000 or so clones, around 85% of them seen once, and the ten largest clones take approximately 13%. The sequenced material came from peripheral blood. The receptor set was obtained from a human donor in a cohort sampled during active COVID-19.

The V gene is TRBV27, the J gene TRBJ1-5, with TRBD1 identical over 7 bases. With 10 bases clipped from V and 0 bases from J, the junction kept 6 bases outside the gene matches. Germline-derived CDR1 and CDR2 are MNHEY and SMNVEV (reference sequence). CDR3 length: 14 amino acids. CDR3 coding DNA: TGTGCCACGGGACAGACACTTAGCAATCAGCCCCAGCATTTT. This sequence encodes CATGQTLSNQPQHF.

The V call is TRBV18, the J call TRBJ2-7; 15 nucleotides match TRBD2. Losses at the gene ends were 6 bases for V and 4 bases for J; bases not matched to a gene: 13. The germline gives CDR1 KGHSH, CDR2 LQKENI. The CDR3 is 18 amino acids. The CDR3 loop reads CASSRTSGGAEVSYEQYF. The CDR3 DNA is TGTGCCAGCTCCCGGACTAGCGGGGGGGCTGAGGTTTCGTACGAGCAGTACTTC.

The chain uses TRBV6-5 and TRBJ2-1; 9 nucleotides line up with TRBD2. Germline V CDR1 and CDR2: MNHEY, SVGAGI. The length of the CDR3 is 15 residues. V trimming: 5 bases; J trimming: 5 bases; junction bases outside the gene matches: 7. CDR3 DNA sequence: TGTGCCAGCAGTCAGAGCGGGGGGCGGCACAATGAGCAGTTCTTC. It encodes CASSQSGGRHNEQFF.

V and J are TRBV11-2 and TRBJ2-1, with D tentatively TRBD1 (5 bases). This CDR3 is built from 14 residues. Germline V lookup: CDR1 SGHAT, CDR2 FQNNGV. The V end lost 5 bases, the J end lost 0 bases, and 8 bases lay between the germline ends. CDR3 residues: CASSGASSYNEQFF. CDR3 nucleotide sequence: TGTGCCAGCAGCGGGGCCAGCTCCTACAATGAGCAGTTCTTC.

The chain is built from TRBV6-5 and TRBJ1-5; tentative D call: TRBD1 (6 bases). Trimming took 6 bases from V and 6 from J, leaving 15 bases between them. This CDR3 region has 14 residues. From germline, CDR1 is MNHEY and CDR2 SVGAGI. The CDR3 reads CASSLGGASQPQHF. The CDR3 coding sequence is TGTGCCAGCAGCCTCGGGGGGGCAAGTCAGCCCCAGCATTTT.

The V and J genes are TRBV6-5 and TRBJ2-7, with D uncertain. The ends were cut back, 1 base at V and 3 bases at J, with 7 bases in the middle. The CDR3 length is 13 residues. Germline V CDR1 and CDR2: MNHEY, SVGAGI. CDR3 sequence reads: CASSYLTGYEQYF. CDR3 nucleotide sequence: TGTGCCAGCAGTTACTTAACGGGCTACGAGCAGTACTTC.

CDR3 region: CASSSLDRITDTQYF. The CDR3 DNA sequence: TGTGCCAGCAGCTCCCTTGACAGGATCACAGATACGCAGTATTTT. The rearrangement uses TRBV7-8 and TRBJ2-3; tentatively, D is TRBD1 (6 bases). Per the germline V gene, CDR1 is SGHVS and CDR2 is FQNEAQ. V was trimmed by 4 bases and J by 2 bases, leaving 13 bases between them. This CDR3 region has 15 residues.

This chain's CDR3 is CASSATRNEQFF. As DNA, the CDR3 is TGTGCCAGCTCAGCAACGCGAAATGAGCAGTTCTTC. V and J are TRBV18 and TRBJ2-1; D is unclear. This CDR3 comprises 12 residues. The V end lost 5 bases, the J end lost 7 bases, and 9 bases lay between the germline ends. Germline values: CDR1 KGHSH, CDR2 LQKENI.

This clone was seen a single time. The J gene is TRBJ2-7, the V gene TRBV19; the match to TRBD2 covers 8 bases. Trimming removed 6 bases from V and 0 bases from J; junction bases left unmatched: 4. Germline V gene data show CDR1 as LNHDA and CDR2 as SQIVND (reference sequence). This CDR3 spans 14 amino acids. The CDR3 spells CASSPSGSSYEQYF. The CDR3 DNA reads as TGTGCCAGTAGCCCAAGCGGGAGCTCCTACGAGCAGTACTTC.

The CDR3 loop reads CASSSLGYEQYF. The DNA for the CDR3 is TGTGCCAGCAGCTCACTAGGGTACGAGCAGTACTTC. The V and J genes are TRBV28 and TRBJ2-7, with D possibly TRBD2 on 5 matching bases. Germline V lookup: CDR1 MDHEN, CDR2 SYDVKM. V was trimmed by 6 bases and J by 4 bases, leaving 10 bases between them. The CDR3 totals 12 residues.

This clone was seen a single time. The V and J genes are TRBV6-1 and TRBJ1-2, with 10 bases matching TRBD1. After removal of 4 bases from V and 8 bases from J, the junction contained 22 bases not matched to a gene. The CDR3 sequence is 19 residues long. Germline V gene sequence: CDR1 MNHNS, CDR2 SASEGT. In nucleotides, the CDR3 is TGTGCCAGCAGTGGCCCCCTCGGAGGCACCGACAGGGGGCAAGGCGGCTACACCTTC. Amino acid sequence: CASSGPLGGTDRGQGGYTF.